This is a list of T cell receptor beta chains from one sample in a study of blood T cells in healthy people across ages. MiXCR, applied by TCRdb to the 5' RACE reads, yields one record per CDR3 protein. The sample holds 1.5 million or so distinct CDR3 sequences, 42% seen once. Specimen: blood. The source is a woman under 30 in good health. Each CDR3 is given with its conserved first and last residue. A D gene is named only where the DNA matches it firmly. The size entry is marked missing in some rows and otherwise reads once, few, many or a size class.

TRBV29-1,TRBJ1-5,TRBD1,-,TGCAGCGTTGGGGGGACAGGGATCGATCAGCCCCAGCATTTT,CSVGGTGIDQPQHF
TRBV2,TRBJ2-5,-,-,TGTGCCAGCAGTGAAGCGGGGGGGCTAGCCTACCAAGAGACCCAGTACTTC,CASSEAGGLAYQETQYF
TRBV5-1,TRBJ2-1,TRBD2,-,TGCGCCAGCAGCTTGATGACTAGCGGGGGCAATGAGCAGTTCTTC,CASSLMTSGGNEQFF
TRBV7-9,TRBJ1-2,-,few,TGTGCCAGCAGCTTAGGGGACGGAGGGCATGGCTACACCTTC,CASSLGDGGHGYTF
TRBV30,TRBJ2-7,-,few,TGTGCCTGGAGTGTATCGCTCTCCTACGAGCAGTACTTC,CAWSVSLSYEQYF
TRBV5-1,TRBJ2-1,-,few,TGCGCCAGCAGCGTCACTGGGACTCTGGGGGCCAATGAGCAGTTCTTC,CASSVTGTLGANEQFF
TRBV10-3,TRBJ2-7,-,-,TGTGCCATCAGTGAGATGGGGGACCACGAGCAGTACTTC,CAISEMGDHEQYF
TRBV20-1,TRBJ2-1,-,-,TGCAGTGCTAGCGTTCGGGGGGCCAACTACAATGAGCAGTTCTTC,CSASVRGANYNEQFF
TRBV5-5,TRBJ2-1,-,-,TGTGCCAGCAGCTTGGCTAGCGTAACCTACAATGGGCAGTTCTTC,CASSLASVTYNGQFF
TRBV7-2,TRBJ2-4,TRBD2,-,TGTGCCAGCAGCTTCGGAGGGCGAACTAGCGGAGTAGCCAAAAACATTCAGTACTTC,CASSFGGRTSGVAKNIQYF
TRBV6-1,TRBJ2-3,-,-,TGTGCCAGCAGTGAATATGCAGGTACGCAGTATTTT,CASSEYAGTQYF
TRBV5-4,TRBJ1-2,-,-,TGTGCCAGCAGCTTGGAAGGACAGATTGGTGGCTACACCTTC,CASSLEGQIGGYTF
TRBV25-1,TRBJ2-1,-,few,TGTGCCAGCAGTGGGTATATGGATAGTGAGCAGTTCTTC,CASSGYMDSEQFF
TRBV4-1,TRBJ1-2,TRBD1,-,TGCGCCAGCTCCGAAGCCGGGACAGGGGGCTTGGGTGGCTACACCTTC,CASSEAGTGGLGGYTF
TRBV29-1,TRBJ1-2,-,-,TGCAGCGTTGAGCCTCCGTTGCGGGAGGGCTACACCTTC,CSVEPPLREGYTF
TRBV9,TRBJ2-3,-,-,TGTGCCAGCAGCCCGGGTGGGGACCAAGATACGCAGTATTTT,CASSPGGDQDTQYF
TRBV20-1,TRBJ2-7,TRBD2,-,TGCAGTGCTAGAGATCGGCTAGCGGGACAATCCTACGAGCAGTACTTC,CSARDRLAGQSYEQYF
TRBV5-1,TRBJ2-7,TRBD1,few,TGCGCCAGCAGCCAAGACCTCGGGACAGGCCTCTCCTACGAGCAGTACTTC,CASSQDLGTGLSYEQYF
TRBV11-2,TRBJ2-7,-,few,TGTGCCAGCAGCTTAGTAGGGGGGATTAGCTCCTACGAGCAGTACTTC,CASSLVGGISSYEQYF
TRBV3-1,TRBJ2-7,TRBD2,-,TGTGCCAGCAGCCGTAGCGGGGGGCTCGAGCAGTACTTC,CASSRSGGLEQYF
TRBV16,TRBJ1-1,-,-,TGTGCCAGCAGCCTTGAGTGGGCCACTGAAGCTTTCTTT,CASSLEWATEAFF
TRBV25-1,TRBJ2-3,TRBD2,-,TGTGCCAGCAGTGAATATCCCCTAGCGGGCACAGATACGCAGTATTTT,CASSEYPLAGTDTQYF
TRBV7-3,TRBJ2-3,TRBD2,-,TGTGCCAGCAGCTCTAAGGTCCCTGGGGGGGGGGCGCAGTATTTT,CASSSKVPGGGAQYF
TRBV12-3/TRBV12-4,TRBJ1-2,-,few,TGTGCCAGCAGTTTCAACGGTCTGGATGGCTACACCTTC,CASSFNGLDGYTF
TRBV5-5,TRBJ2-6,-,-,TGTGCCAGCAGCTTGGCCTCAGGCGCCTCTGGGGCCAACGTCCTGACTTTC,CASSLASGASGANVLTF
TRBV5-1,TRBJ2-3,-,few,TGCGCCAGCAGTTTTGGCCCCGGAAGACAACCCACGGGAGATACGCAGTATTTT,CASSFGPGRQPTGDTQYF
TRBV30,TRBJ1-1,-,-,TGTGCCTGGAGACGGCGGGAGGAAGCTTTCTTT,CAWRRREEAFF
TRBV7-2,TRBJ2-3,-,many,TGTGCCAGCAGGCCTCAGTCAGATACGCAGTATTTT,CASRPQSDTQYF
TRBV6-5,TRBJ2-1,-,-,TGTGCCAGCAGTTACGACTGGTTACCCTACAATGAGCAGTTCTTC,CASSYDWLPYNEQFF
TRBV20-1,TRBJ2-3,TRBD2,-,TGCAGTGCCCTACTAGCGGGGGGGCCGTGGACGCAGTATTTT,CSALLAGGPWTQYF
TRBV7-9,TRBJ2-7,-,once,TGTGCCAGCAGCTCACCCGCGGCCTACGAGCAGTACTTC,CASSSPAAYEQYF
TRBV20-1,TRBJ1-1,TRBD1,-,TGCAGTGCTAGTGGGGAGACAGGGTGGGACACTGAAGCTTTCTTT,CSASGETGWDTEAFF
TRBV7-8,TRBJ2-1,TRBD1,few,TGTGCCAGCAGCGACCCGGACAGGCAAAACTACAATGAGCAGTTCTTC,CASSDPDRQNYNEQFF
TRBV5-1,TRBJ2-3,TRBD2,-,TGCGCCAGCAGCGGGCGGTTAGCGGGCCACCGGCCAGATACGCAGTATTTT,CASSGRLAGHRPDTQYF
TRBV19,TRBJ1-1,-,-,TGTGCCAGTAGTAACAGGGTTGGGGGCACTGAAGCTTTCTTT,CASSNRVGGTEAFF
TRBV6-1,TRBJ2-5,-,-,TGTGCCAGCAGTGGGGAGGTTGGAGAGACCCAGTACTTC,CASSGEVGETQYF
TRBV21-1,TRBJ1-6,-,-,TGTGCCAGCAGCAGGGAGTTACGATCCCTCCACTTT,CASSRELRSLHF
TRBV11-2,TRBJ2-1,TRBD2,-,TGTGCCAGCAGCCCCAACCTCCGGGAGGGCCAGTTCTTC,CASSPNLREGQFF
TRBV6-2/TRBV6-3,TRBJ2-7,TRBD1,-,TGTGCCAGCTTGGGGACAGCGAAAACTCATGGTATCCAGCAGTACTTC,CASLGTAKTHGIQQYF
TRBV12-3/TRBV12-4,TRBJ2-5,-,few,TGTGCCAGCAGTTTAGCGTGGGAGAGGGAGAATGACCAAGAGACCCAGTACTTC,CASSLAWERENDQETQYF
TRBV6-5,TRBJ2-3,-,few,TGTGCCGCGCAGGGTCCTGGCACAGATACGCAGTATTTT,CAAQGPGTDTQYF
TRBV10-2,TRBJ2-3,TRBD2,-,TGCGCCAGCAGTGGGGGACTAGCGGGAGTTTATGATACGCAGTATTTT,CASSGGLAGVYDTQYF
TRBV5-1,TRBJ2-7,-,few,TGCGCCAGCAGCTTGGCCCTTGGGGCGGCCGACTACGAGCAGTACTTC,CASSLALGAADYEQYF
TRBV20-1,TRBJ2-1,-,-,TGCAGTGCTCCGGACTCTTTCCCTGGTGAGCAGTTCTTC,CSAPDSFPGEQFF
TRBV20-1,TRBJ2-1,-,-,TGCAGTGCTAGAGACAGGGTAGCCTACAATGAGCAGTTCTTC,CSARDRVAYNEQFF
TRBV24-1,TRBJ1-2,TRBD1,-,TGTACCACCAGTACGACAACAGGGGTTGGTGGCTACACCTTC,CTTSTTTGVGGYTF
TRBV11-2,TRBJ2-3,-,-,TGTGCCAGCAGCGTAGATCGGGAAGATACGCAGTATTTT,CASSVDREDTQYF
TRBV29-1,TRBJ2-7,TRBD2,many,TGCAGCGCCTGGACTAGCGGGAGTTACGAGCAGTACTTC,CSAWTSGSYEQYF
TRBV10-2,TRBJ1-6,-,-,TGCGCCAGCAGCCCCGGGACTTTAAATTCACCCCTCCACTTT,CASSPGTLNSPLHF
TRBV6-5,TRBJ1-1,TRBD1,-,TGTGCCAGCAGGGCCTGGGACAGGGACACTGAAGCTTTCTTT,CASRAWDRDTEAFF
TRBV14,TRBJ2-3,-,-,TGTGCCAGCTCTCTCGGGGGGCGCAGGGCAGATACGCAGTATTTT,CASSLGGRRADTQYF